This TCR beta chain was sequenced during a study of CD8 T cells in ankylosing spondylitis. Study-level results: Several of the motif variants were reported before in synovial fluid and blood from reactive arthritis. Clones tied to disease were said to be significantly enriched in matched ankylosing spondylitis synovial fluid. A TCR beta motif made of fewer than ten highly homologous variants seemed typical of ankylosing spondylitis blood.

Making the TCR beta libraries involved quantitative 5'-RACE with molecular barcodes. TCRdb called the 5' RACE reads again in MiXCR, with one record for every CDR3 protein. The sample holds 350,000 or so distinct CDR3 sequences, roughly 15% seen once. On this clonotype itself: Its target is unknown.

Deletions cut 8 bases from V and 8 bases from J, with 18 bases between. The length of the CDR3 is 13 residues. The germline V gene has CDR1 MNHNS and CDR2 SASEGT. Sequencing was performed on blood, either unsorted or a sorted T cell fraction (not recorded which). This chain connects TRBV6-1 to TRBJ1-2; tentative D call: TRBD1 (5 bases). This TCR was sampled from a male donor with ankylosing spondylitis or in good health (not recorded which). CDR3 protein: CASVRARAVGYTF. CDR3 sequence (DNA): TGTGCCAGCGTACGAGCCAGGGCTGTGGGCTACACCTTC.